This TCR beta chain is drawn from a study of blood T cell repertoires in COVID-19. About the study: PBMCs, B-cell-depleted T cells, or T cells provided the cDNA or gDNA that made up the material.

This CDR3 is 16 amino acids long. V shed 8 bases and J shed 5 bases, with 21 bases lying between them. The germline V gene has CDR1 SGHTA and CDR2 FQGTGA. Original handling: Amplification of reference gene primers was used by the study to estimate nucleated cell counts. TCRdb's copy holds only in-frame clones and misses some; the assay was immunoSEQ multiplex PCR. V, J and clone size were drawn from that table, and D and trimming were deduced from the DNA. The sample contains 130,000 to 150,000 clones, 60% to 80% of which appear only once. Sequencing was carried out using peripheral blood. The TCR was taken from a man over 45 with active or convalescent COVID-19. This chain joins TRBV7-3 and TRBJ2-2; D perhaps matches TRBD2 (7 bases). The CDR3 bases are TGTGCCAGCGGCGCTTCTGGGGGGGCCCCTACCGGGGAGCTGTTTTTT. Protein: CASGASGGAPTGELFF. The complete variable domain, with remaining parts taken from reference TRBV7-3 and TRBJ2-2, reads GAGVSQTPSNKVTEKGKYVELRCDPISGHTALYWYRQSLGQGPEFLIYFQGTGAADDSGLPNDRFFAVRPEGSVSTLKIQRTERGDSAVYLCASGASGGAPTGELFFGEGSRLTVL.